The next 32 T cell receptor beta chains were all read from a single sample in a study of T cell responses to AZD1222 COVID-19 vaccine. Sequencing used immunoSEQ multiplex PCR; TCRdb keeps in-frame clones, though not all of them. The profile shows about 55,000 clones, around 90% of them singletons. The sequencing here drew on peripheral blood, taken on day 0 of AZD1222 vaccination. These receptors all stem from an adult in good health.

A few counts support this clone. This chain connects TRBV9 to TRBJ1-3; D is unresolved. The CDR3 extends over 16 amino acids. Germline V gives CDR1 SGDLS, CDR2 YYNGEE. V lost 0 bases to trimming and J lost 0 bases, with 10 bases between them. The DNA of the CDR3 is TGTGCCAGCAGCGTAGGGCGGGATTTCTCTGGAAACACCATATATTTT. Translated, it gives CASSVGRDFSGNTIYF.

V usage is TRBV5-1 and J usage is TRBJ1-6; D may be TRBD1 (5 bases). V lost 0 bases and J lost 4, with 20 bases in between. Germline V gene data show CDR1 as SGHRS and CDR2 as YFSETQ. This CDR3 region has 19 residues. CDR3: CASSLEFPGPRRYNSPLHF. The CDR3 DNA follows: TGCGCCAGCAGCTTGGAGTTTCCAGGGCCACGTAGATATAATTCACCCCTCCACTTT.

The chain couples TRBV28 to TRBJ1-4, with D perhaps matching TRBD1 (5 bases). Trimming shortened V by 6 bases and J by 2 bases, and 13 bases separated the two germline ends. The CDR3 is 15 amino acids. CDR1 and CDR2 from the germline V gene are MDHEN and SYDVKM. The CDR3 reads CASSASAGTNEKLFF. The CDR3 DNA reads as TGTGCCAGCAGCGCGAGCGCAGGGACTAATGAAAAACTGTTTTTT.

The chain recombines TRBV5-5 with TRBJ2-7, with D possibly matching TRBD1 (6 bases). Germline CDR1 is SGHKS and CDR2 is YYEKEE (reference sequence). The CDR3 covers 13 residues. Trimming took off 4 bases at V and 2 bases at J, with 10 bases between the two ends. Written as DNA, the CDR3 is TGTGCCAGCAGCCGGGACACTACCTACGAGCAGTACTTC. Protein sequence: CASSRDTTYEQYF.

V gene TRBV13 combines with J gene TRBJ1-3, with D possibly TRBD1 on 5 matching bases. V lost 3 bases and J 0 bases, leaving 15 bases between the germline ends. The CDR3 is made up of 17 amino acids. Germline V gives CDR1 PRHDT, CDR2 FYEKMQ (reference sequence). The CDR3 DNA reads TGTGCCAGCAGCTTGGGAGGGGTGTCCATCTCTGGAAACACCATATATTTT. It codes for CASSLGGVSISGNTIYF.

V and J are TRBV28 and TRBJ1-4; TRBD1 aligns across 11 bases. Trimming took 4 bases from V and 8 from J; bases not matched to a gene: 9. Germline assignment: CDR1 MDHEN and CDR2 SYDVKM. This CDR3 is built from 16 residues. CDR3 loop: CASSSPGQGEGEKLFF. The CDR3 DNA follows: TGTGCCAGCAGTTCCCCGGGACAGGGGGAAGGAGAAAAACTGTTTTTT.

The rearrangement links TRBV6-5 to TRBJ2-5; TRBD1 aligns across 7 bases. CDR1 is MNHEY, CDR2 SVGAGI, per germline. The CDR3 is 11 amino acids. V was clipped by 4 bases and J by 10 bases; unmatched bases: 3. CDR3 in DNA: TGTGCCAGCAGTTTACAGGGGAACCAGTACTTC. Translating it yields CASSLQGNQYF.

The V and J genes are TRBV5-8 and TRBJ1-5; D unresolved. Trimming shortened V by 4 bases and J by 5 bases, and 13 bases separated the two germline ends. The CDR3 totals 14 residues. Germline lookup yields CDR1 SGHTS and CDR2 YDEGEE. The CDR3 DNA reads as TGTGCCAGCAGCCGGCCTAGGCGTCATCAGCCCCAGCATTTT. As protein: CASSRPRRHQPQHF.

J is TRBJ2-3 and V is TRBV30; TRBD1 matches 8 bases. The CDR3 is 15 residues long. V dropped 1 base and J dropped 3; count of bases not matched to a gene: 6. Germline CDR1 and CDR2: GTSNPN and SVGIG (reference sequence). The CDR3 sequence is CAWSAGQERTDTQYF. CDR3 in DNA: TGTGCCTGGAGTGCGGGACAGGAGAGGACAGATACGCAGTATTTT.

V and J are TRBV5-5 and TRBJ2-1; TRBD1 aligns across 7 bases. CDR3 length: 17 amino acids. Germline CDR1 and CDR2: SGHKS and YYEKEE (reference sequence). J lost 0 bases, V lost 3 bases, and 9 bases had no gene match. In DNA form, the CDR3 reads TGTGCCAGCAGCTCGTCCAGGGGGTCCAGCTCCTACAATGAGCAGTTCTTC. Translation: CASSSSRGSSSYNEQFF.

The chain is built from TRBV27 and TRBJ1-2, with a possible D match to TRBD1 (6 bases). V dropped 2 bases and J dropped 4 bases, with 14 bases sitting between them. Germline V CDR1 and CDR2: MNHEY, SMNVEV (reference sequence). The CDR3 covers 15 residues. CDR3 amino acids: CASSLGGRNFYGYTF. The CDR3 DNA reads as TGTGCCAGCAGTTTAGGGGGGCGAAATTTCTATGGCTACACCTTC.

The rearrangement joins TRBV29-1 to TRBJ1-1; 7 bases are shared with TRBD1. Germline lookup yields CDR1 SQVTM and CDR2 ANQGSEA. CDR3 length: 14 residues. Trimming removed 7 bases from V and 2 bases from J; junction bases left unmatched: 10. The CDR3 loop reads CSGSAGQLNTEAFF. The CDR3 nucleotides read TGCAGCGGGTCAGCGGGACAGCTTAACACTGAAGCTTTCTTT.

The chain recombines TRBV11-3 with TRBJ2-1; maybe TRBD2 (7 bases). This CDR3 is 16 amino acids long. In germline, CDR1 is SGHNT, CDR2 YENEEA. With 5 bases removed from V and 9 bases from J, the gap between germline ends came to 23 bases. CDR3: CASSPRGGTLPGEQFF. The CDR3, as DNA: TGTGCCAGCAGCCCTAGGGGGGGGACCCTTCCCGGTGAGCAGTTCTTC.

The chain has TRBV7-9 and TRBJ1-1, with D hard to call. The germline V gene has CDR1 SEHNR and CDR2 FQNEAQ (reference sequence). CDR3 length equals 12 residues. The V gene lost 1 base and the J gene lost 7 bases, with 7 bases spanning the gap. CDR3 in amino acids: CASSLVDGEAFF. DNA for the CDR3: TGTGCCAGCAGCTTAGTCGACGGTGAAGCTTTCTTT.

The J gene is TRBJ1-1, the V gene TRBV7-9; the match to TRBD1 covers 8 bases. The V gene's germline CDR1 is SEHNR and CDR2 FQNEAQ (reference sequence). This CDR3 spans 15 amino acids. Germline trimming cut 5 bases from V and 4 bases from J; bases unmatched to any gene: 9. The DNA of the CDR3 is TGTGCCAGCAGCCCCCGACAGGGGCTTGTCACTGAAGCTTTCTTT. Amino acid sequence: CASSPRQGLVTEAFF.

V usage is TRBV11-2 and J usage is TRBJ1-2; D is perhaps TRBD1 (5 bases). This CDR3 region has 14 residues. From germline, CDR1 is SGHAT and CDR2 FQNNGV. V was cut by 1 base and J by 4 bases, with 10 bases left in between. CDR3 region: CASSLGGSVYGYTF. The CDR3 DNA follows: TGTGCCAGCAGCTTAGGGGGGTCGGTCTATGGCTACACCTTC. Complete variable domain (other parts from reference TRBV11-2 and TRBJ1-2): EAGVAQSPRYKIIEKRQSVAFWCNPISGHATLYWYQQILGQGPKLLIQFQNNGVVDDSQLPKDRFSAERLKGVDSTLKIQPAKLEDSAVYLCASSLGGSVYGYTFGSGTRLTVV.

This clone was recorded a few times. V gene TRBV5-1 combines with J gene TRBJ1-4; D call uncertain. CDR3 length: 13 amino acids. V was shortened by 5 bases and J by 3 bases, with 8 bases between the two germline ends. The germline V gene has CDR1 SGHRS and CDR2 YFSETQ. The CDR3 bases are TGCGCCAGCAGAGTCGGGGCTAATGAAAAACTGTTTTTT. Encoded protein: CASRVGANEKLFF.

This clone showed up just a few times. The chain recombines TRBV19 with TRBJ1-6; a possible D gene is TRBD1 (5 bases). The CDR3 loop spans 16 amino acids. CDR1 is LNHDA, CDR2 SQIVND, per germline (reference sequence). V was cut by 3 bases and J by 5 bases, with 14 bases left in between. CDR3 nucleotide sequence: TGTGCCAGTAGTATCGACAGATCACCTAATAATTCACCCCTCCACTTT. Protein product: CASSIDRSPNNSPLHF.

The sample holds one count of this clone. The V call is TRBV18, the J call TRBJ2-7; D is uncertain. V lost 3 bases and J lost 1, with 13 bases in between. Per the germline V gene, CDR1 is KGHSH and CDR2 is LQKENI. CDR3 length: 15 residues. The CDR3 reads CASSPRTGPSYEQYF. DNA of the CDR3: TGTGCCAGCTCACCTCGTACCGGGCCTTCCTACGAGCAGTACTTC. The full variable domain, in which reference TRBV18 and TRBJ2-7 provide the parts outside the CDR3, is NAGVMQNPRHLVRRRGQEARLRCSPMKGHSHVYWYRQLPEEGLKFMVYLQKENIIDESGMPKERFSAEFPKEGPSILRIQQVVRGDSAAYFCASSPRTGPSYEQYFGPGTRLTVT.

The V call is TRBV4-1, the J call TRBJ2-1; the D gene is possibly TRBD1 (6 bases). The length of the CDR3 is 16 residues. V lost 2 bases and J 3 bases, leaving 14 bases between the germline ends. Germline V gives CDR1 MGHRA, CDR2 YSYEKL. In nucleotides, the CDR3 is TGCGCCAGCAGCCAAACTACAGGGATGGGCTACAATGAGCAGTTCTTC. The encoded protein is CASSQTTGMGYNEQFF.

The rearrangement links TRBV18 to TRBJ1-2; the D gene is possibly TRBD1 (6 bases). Trimming pared 3 bases from V and 8 bases from J, leaving 16 bases between. This CDR3 comprises 14 residues. Per the germline V gene, CDR1 is KGHSH and CDR2 is LQKENI. CDR3 DNA: TGTGCCAGCTCACCCGGACAGACAACTATGGGCTACACCTTC. Protein product: CASSPGQTTMGYTF.

This rearrangement joins TRBV13 to TRBJ2-5; 7 bases agree with TRBD2. The trim removed 4 bases at V and 1 base at J, leaving 6 bases unmatched. The CDR3 runs 15 residues. Germline CDR1 reads PRHDT; CDR2 reads FYEKMQ (reference sequence). CDR3 in DNA: TGTGCCAGCAGCTCCAGCGGGACCCTCCAAGAGACCCAGTACTTC. As protein: CASSSSGTLQETQYF.

The chain couples TRBV24-1 to TRBJ2-3, with D maybe TRBD1 (8 bases). Germline V CDR1 and CDR2: KGHDR, SFDVKD. V lost 1 base to trimming and J lost 6 bases, with 10 bases between them. The CDR3 has 14 amino acids. The CDR3 region is CATSDLQGGDTQYF. CDR3 DNA: TGTGCCACCAGTGATTTACAGGGGGGGGATACGCAGTATTTT.

DNA for the CDR3: TGTGCCAGCAGCTACGATCCGAATGAGCAGTTCTTC. This gives the protein CASSYDPNEQFF. The V call is TRBV2, the J call TRBJ2-1; D remains unclear. Trimming shortened V by 6 bases and J by 7 bases, and 10 bases separated the two germline ends. The germline V gene has CDR1 SNHLY and CDR2 FYNNEI. The CDR3 has 12 amino acids.

This chain connects TRBV6-2 or TRBV6-3 to TRBJ1-3; D call uncertain. The V and J ends lost 4 bases and 0 bases respectively, with 10 bases between them. The CDR3 covers 15 residues. Germline assignment: CDR1 MNHEY and CDR2 SVGEGT. The CDR3 sequence is CASSFTLRSGNTIYF. The CDR3, as DNA: TGTGCCAGCAGTTTCACTCTGCGCTCTGGAAACACCATATATTTT.

This clone was counted a single time. V gene TRBV18 combines with J gene TRBJ2-1, with 8 nucleotides matching TRBD1. CDR1 KGHSH and CDR2 LQKENI come from the germline V gene. The CDR3 loop spans 15 amino acids. J lost 0 bases, V lost 8 bases, and 6 bases had no gene match. The CDR3 DNA sequence: TGTGCCAGCCAACAGGGGGAAAGCTCCTACAATGAGCAGTTCTTC. The encoded protein is CASQQGESSYNEQFF.

Turning to this clone: At one end, the junction sequence differs from germline, possibly due to a read error. The gene calls are TRBV7-2 and TRBJ2-2; 8 positions agree with TRBD1. CDR1 is SGHTA and CDR2 is FQGNSA in the germline V gene. The CDR3 is 16 amino acids. The CDR3 loop is CASSLAQGAKTGELFF. CDR3 coding DNA: TGTGCCAGCAGCTTAGCGCAGGGGGCGAAAACCGGGGAGCTGTTTTTT.

The DNA for the CDR3 is TGTGCCAGCATTTTCTTAGGAAGTCCCACTGAAGCTTTCTTT. It encodes CASIFLGSPTEAFF. The V and J genes are TRBV13 and TRBJ1-1; D remains ambiguous. Trimming left V 7 bases short and J 4 bases short, with 16 bases between. Per the germline V gene, CDR1 is PRHDT and CDR2 is FYEKMQ (reference sequence). The CDR3 contains 14 residues.

This clone was seen only once. This chain connects TRBV3-1 (or the pseudogene TRBV3-2) to TRBJ1-3; the D is unclear. Germline V gene sequence: CDR1 LGHDT, CDR2 YNNKEL (reference sequence). This CDR3 spans 14 amino acids. Trimming took off 1 base at V and 4 bases at J, with 8 bases between the two ends. The CDR3 is CASSQGGWGNTIYF. The CDR3 coding sequence is TGTGCCAGCAGCCAAGGAGGTTGGGGAAACACCATATATTTT.

The V and J genes are TRBV18 and TRBJ2-5; TRBD1 matches 7 bases. V lost 3 bases, J lost 2 bases, and 9 bases stayed unmatched. Per germline, CDR1 KGHSH and CDR2 LQKENI. CDR3 length: 16 amino acids. CDR3 bases: TGTGCCAGCTCACCTTTTGCAGGGGGTATGCAAGAGACCCAGTACTTC. This translates into CASSPFAGGMQETQYF. The full variable domain, in which reference TRBV18 and TRBJ2-5 provide the parts outside the CDR3, is NAGVMQNPRHLVRRRGQEARLRCSPMKGHSHVYWYRQLPEEGLKFMVYLQKENIIDESGMPKERFSAEFPKEGPSILRIQQVVRGDSAAYFCASSPFAGGMQETQYFGPGTRLLVL.

The rearrangement links TRBV6-2 or TRBV6-3 to TRBJ2-5; 11 positions agree with TRBD1. Trimming removed 5 bases from V and 5 bases from J; junction bases left unmatched: 7. Germline lookup yields CDR1 MNHEY and CDR2 SVGEGT. The length of the CDR3 is 15 residues. CDR3 DNA sequence: TGTGCCAGCAGTGGACAGGGGGCCGCTGCGGAGACCCAGTACTTC. Amino acids: CASSGQGAAAETQYF.

The V and J genes are TRBV7-6 and TRBJ1-3, with 8 nucleotides matching TRBD1. Germline assignment: CDR1 SGHVS and CDR2 FNYEAQ. With V trimmed by 5 bases and J by 0 bases, 3 bases remained unmatched. This CDR3 region has 15 residues. As DNA, the CDR3 is TGTGCCAGCAGCGACAGGGGCATCTCTGGAAACACCATATATTTT. Residues: CASSDRGISGNTIYF.